This T cell receptor beta chain was identified during a study of T cell responses to AZD1222 COVID-19 vaccine. Study outcomes and limitations: The study found Spike-specific TCR breadth and depth rose after two AZD1222 doses. Spike was spanned by vaccine-associated CD4 TCRs, with dominance at 160-218 and 743-854.

Comments on this clone: Its specificity is unknown.

The table came from immunoSEQ multiplex PCR; TCRdb's copy has only in-frame clones and leaves some out. This table holds approximately 150,000 clones, around 95% found once. From germline, CDR1 is LNHNV and CDR2 YYDKDF (reference sequence). Trimming removed 1 base from V and 7 bases from J, with 11 bases in between. This CDR3 has 15 residues. This rearrangement joins TRBV15 to TRBJ1-6; D is ambiguous. This sequence was found in an adult in good health. The specimen was peripheral blood, collected on day 0 of AZD1222 vaccination. DNA for the CDR3: TGTGCCACCAGCAGAGCTGACCTCGAAAATTCACCCCTCCACTTT. Residues: CATSRADLENSPLHF.